This TCR beta chain comes out of a study of blood T cell repertoires in COVID-19. Study summary: From T cells, B-cell-depleted T cells, or PBMCs came the material, which was cDNA or gDNA.

Data came from immunoSEQ multiplex PCR; TCRdb stores just in-frame clones and leaves some out. The sample has over 200,000 clones; approximately 86% are singletons. Per the germline V gene, CDR1 is MNHEY and CDR2 is SVGAGI. The CDR3 spans 13 residues. V gave up 0 bases and J gave up 5 bases, with 5 bases separating them. Patients of the Seattle cohort, enrolled during active infection, were followed longitudinally. This receptor was taken from a woman in her 30s with COVID-19, enrolled during active disease. V gene TRBV6-5 combines with J gene TRBJ2-1, with D hard to call. Sequences were obtained from peripheral blood. The CDR3 reads CASSYSENNEQFF. In DNA form, the CDR3 reads TGTGCCAGCAGTTACTCCGAGAACAATGAGCAGTTCTTC.